The next 8 T cell receptor beta chains were all read from a single sample in a study of blood T cell repertoires in COVID-19. Profiled with immunoSEQ multiplex PCR; TCRdb holds only in-frame clones, not every one. The sample lists 100,000 or so clones, just over 85% seen once, with about 5% in the top ten. The sequenced sample consisted of peripheral blood. These receptors originate from a human donor in a cohort sampled during active COVID-19.

This chain connects TRBV3-1 (or the pseudogene TRBV3-2) to TRBJ1-6; D unresolved. Germline values: CDR1 LGHDT, CDR2 YNNKEL (reference sequence). CDR3 length: 14 residues. The V gene lost 4 bases and the J gene lost 10 bases, with 14 bases spanning the gap. CDR3 residues: CASSPQRGSSPLHF. The CDR3 DNA sequence: TGTGCCAGCAGCCCCCAACGGGGTTCCTCACCCCTCCACTTT.

CDR3 coding DNA: TGTGCCAGCAATCCCGGGACAGGGCCGTTCTTC. Translated: CASNPGTGPFF. The chain couples TRBV12-3 or TRBV12-4 to TRBJ2-1; 9 bases agree with TRBD1. This CDR3 has 11 amino acids. J was trimmed by 15 bases and V by 7 bases; bases with no gene match: 7.

The chain links TRBV7-9 to TRBJ1-2, with unresolved D. The length of the CDR3 is 13 residues. The ends were cut back, 4 bases at V and 4 bases at J, with 10 bases in the middle. Germline V lookup: CDR1 SEHNR, CDR2 FQNEAQ (reference sequence). The CDR3 bases are TGTGCCAGCAGCTCCCCCCCCTTCTATGGCTACACCTTC. Its protein is CASSSPPFYGYTF.

The CDR3 loop is CAWRRQGKNQPQHF. The CDR3 DNA follows: TGTGCCTGGAGGAGACAGGGAAAGAATCAGCCCCAGCATTTT. This sequence joins TRBV30 and TRBJ1-5; 7 bases are a match to TRBD1. Germline CDR1 and CDR2: GTSNPN and SVGIG (reference sequence). The CDR3 runs 14 residues. J lost 4 bases, V lost 3 bases, and 6 bases had no gene match.

The chain couples TRBV28 to TRBJ1-2; D ambiguous. V gave up 1 base and J gave up 3 bases, with 9 bases separating them. Germline V gene lookup returns CDR1 MDHEN and CDR2 SYDVKM. The CDR3 has 14 amino acids. CDR3 sequence: CASSLFNRDYGYTF. The DNA for the CDR3 is TGTGCCAGCAGTTTATTTAACAGAGACTATGGCTACACCTTC.

The rearrangement links TRBV28 to TRBJ1-3; TRBD1 might be the D (5 bases). The germline V and J ends were trimmed by 7 bases and 4 bases, with 17 bases remaining between them. The CDR3 covers 15 residues. The germline gives CDR1 MDHEN, CDR2 SYDVKM. The CDR3 sequence is CASTPKNWGGNTIYF. Written as DNA, the CDR3 is TGTGCCAGCACTCCAAAGAATTGGGGCGGAAACACCATATATTTT. Based on the CDR3 plus reference TRBV28 and TRBJ1-3, the full variable domain is DVKVTQSSRYLVKRTGEKVFLECVQDMDHENMFWYRQDPGLGLRLIYFSYDVKMKEKGDIPEGYSVSREKKERFSLILESASTNQTSMYLCASTPKNWGGNTIYFGEGSWLTVV.

The chain employs TRBV7-9 and TRBJ1-3; TRBD1 matches 11 bases. CDR3 size: 17 residues. Trimming cost V 5 bases and J 2 bases; bases outside gene matches: 8. CDR1 and CDR2 (germline): SEHNR, FQNEAQ (reference sequence). CDR3 amino acids: CASSQKGQGVPGNTIYF. DNA of the CDR3: TGTGCCAGCAGCCAAAAGGGACAGGGGGTCCCTGGAAACACCATATATTTT.

The chain recombines TRBV6-2 or TRBV6-3 with TRBJ2-7, with 7 bases lining up with TRBD1. The trim removed 6 bases at V and 4 bases at J, leaving 12 bases unmatched. This CDR3 spans 15 amino acids. Germline V gene data show CDR1 as MNHEY and CDR2 as SVGEGT. Here the CDR3 DNA reads TGTGCCAGCAGCAAAAACCTGGGGACAGAGTACGAGCAGTACTTC. This translates into CASSKNLGTEYEQYF.